These T cell receptor beta chains were read from a single sample in a study of OX40 agonist ivuxolimab in advanced cancers. Clones were sequenced by immunoSEQ multiplex PCR, and TCRdb holds only the in-frame ones, with some missing. The sample includes about 120,000 clones, 80% to 90% of them seen just once. The sequenced sample was CD4+ or CD8+ T cells sorted from blood, obtained in a trial of the OX40 agonist ivuxolimab. The receptors stem from an adult with an advanced solid tumor such as melanoma, head and neck, liver or kidney cancer. CDR3s include the opening cysteine and the closing phenylalanine or tryptophan. The order of the fields is CDR3 protein, CDR3 DNA, D gene, J gene, V gene, clone size. A D gene is named only where the DNA matches it firmly. Not all rows give a size; the values are once, few, many and, for expanded clones, a class.

cdr3_aa: CASSTGTSGGTSTDTQYF; cdr3_nt: TGTGCCAGTAGTACCGGGACTAGCGGGGGGACTAGCACAGATACGCAGTATTTT; d_call: TRBD2; j_call: TRBJ2-3; v_call: TRBV19; clone_size: .
cdr3_aa: CASINQGAAGELFF; cdr3_nt: TGTGCCAGTATCAACCAGGGGGCTGCCGGGGAGCTGTTTTTT; d_call: TRBD1; j_call: TRBJ2-2; v_call: TRBV19; clone_size: .
cdr3_aa: CASSLVPSGAPTEETQYF; cdr3_nt: TGCGCCAGCAGCTTGGTGCCGTCTGGCGCCCCAACCGAAGAGACCCAGTACTTC; d_call: .; j_call: TRBJ2-5; v_call: TRBV5-1; clone_size: .
cdr3_aa: CASSASGAEAFF; cdr3_nt: TGTGCCAGCAGTGCCTCAGGGGCTGAAGCTTTCTTT; d_call: .; j_call: TRBJ1-1; v_call: TRBV6-6; clone_size: .
cdr3_aa: CAPRGSYEQYF; cdr3_nt: TGTGCCCCGAGGGGTTCCTACGAGCAGTACTTC; d_call: .; j_call: TRBJ2-7; v_call: TRBV11-3; clone_size: .
cdr3_aa: CAISDSVGGQPQHF; cdr3_nt: TGTGCCATCAGTGATTCCGTTGGAGGTCAGCCCCAGCATTTT; d_call: .; j_call: TRBJ1-5; v_call: TRBV10-3; clone_size: few
cdr3_aa: CASSYKGNQPQHF; cdr3_nt: TGTGCCAGCAGTTACAAGGGAAATCAGCCCCAGCATTTT; d_call: .; j_call: TRBJ1-5; v_call: TRBV6-5; clone_size: .
cdr3_aa: CASSSYSYEQYF; cdr3_nt: TGTGCCAGCAGCTCATATTCCTACGAGCAGTACTTC; d_call: .; j_call: TRBJ2-7; v_call: TRBV28; clone_size: .
cdr3_aa: CASSDGPHINSPLHF; cdr3_nt: TGCGCCAGCAGCGATGGCCCCCATATTAATTCACCCCTCCACTTT; d_call: .; j_call: TRBJ1-6; v_call: TRBV4-3; clone_size: many
cdr3_aa: CASTRDGGAYTGELFF; cdr3_nt: TGTGCCAGCACGCGAGACGGGGGGGCCTACACCGGGGAGCTGTTTTTT; d_call: TRBD2; j_call: TRBJ2-2; v_call: TRBV2; clone_size: .
cdr3_aa: CASSFQMAQGPGELFF; cdr3_nt: TGTGCCAGCAGCTTTCAGATGGCCCAGGGGCCCGGGGAGCTGTTTTTT; d_call: .; j_call: TRBJ2-2; v_call: TRBV7-6; clone_size: .
cdr3_aa: CASSQDPATRRETQYF; cdr3_nt: TGCGCCAGCAGCCAAGATCCCGCGACTAGAAGAGAGACCCAGTACTTC; d_call: .; j_call: TRBJ2-5; v_call: TRBV4-1; clone_size: .
cdr3_aa: CASSFNSDLGPQHF; cdr3_nt: TGTGCCAGCAGCTTCAACAGCGACCTAGGACCCCAGCATTTT; d_call: .; j_call: TRBJ1-5; v_call: TRBV11-2; clone_size: .
cdr3_aa: CASSQSGVRQGHAHEQFF; cdr3_nt: TGCGCCAGCAGTCAATCGGGGGTGAGGCAGGGCCATGCCCATGAGCAGTTCTTC; d_call: .; j_call: TRBJ2-1; v_call: TRBV23-1; clone_size: .
cdr3_aa: CASSVGTSTHTQYF; cdr3_nt: TGCGCCAGCAGCGTGGGGACTAGCACACATACGCAGTATTTT; d_call: TRBD2; j_call: TRBJ2-3; v_call: TRBV5-1; clone_size: .
cdr3_aa: CASSVDRGLGTEAFF; cdr3_nt: TGTGCCAGCAGCGTAGACAGGGGGCTAGGGACTGAAGCTTTCTTT; d_call: TRBD1; j_call: TRBJ1-1; v_call: TRBV9; clone_size: .
cdr3_aa: CASSPYQAKNIQYF; cdr3_nt: TGTGCCAGCAGTCCCTACCAAGCCAAAAACATTCAGTACTTC; d_call: .; j_call: TRBJ2-4; v_call: TRBV27; clone_size: .